The clone carrying this T cell receptor beta chain was seen more than once but under ten times. The antigen is unknown. TCRB transcripts that were expressed got sequenced, as all of the isolated RNA had been reverse transcribed. Assay: immunoSEQ multiplex PCR; the TCRdb copy retains only in-frame clones and omits some. The top ten hold 0.085% of the sample, which has a few hundred thousand clones, roughly 17% seen once. Donors contributed one heparinised blood draw apiece, averaging about 110 mL. Trimming pared 0 bases from V and 7 bases from J, leaving 20 bases between. The germline V gene has CDR1 SGHRS and CDR2 YFSETQ. This CDR3 comprises 17 residues. The data originate from a study of beta chain features in type 1 diabetes. Study details: Analysis included 107,917,701 sorted cells drawn from all samples. Study-level points and caveats: Any role of HLA type in TCRB rearrangement remained unresolved here. TCRB repertoires of naive, central memory and Treg cells appeared more similar among patients than among healthy donors. All four CD4+ subsets of Type 1 diabetes patients contained TCRB CDR3s that were moderately but significantly shorter.

This clonotype was sampled from a man aged 25-45 years with type 1 diabetes. The chain joins TRBV5-1 to TRBJ2-1; the D gene is possibly TRBD1 (6 bases). The sample comprised naive CD4+ T cells from blood. The CDR3 DNA reads as TGCGCCAGCAGCTTGGGTAAAGGGACATCTCCCGGGAATGAGCAGTTCTTC. It encodes CASSLGKGTSPGNEQFF.